This T cell receptor (beta chain) was identified in a study of control samples from healthy donors and cancer patients. Assay used: immunoSEQ multiplex PCR; TCRdb lists only in-frame clones, some missing. Of about 150,000 clones listed, roughly 94% are singletons. In germline, CDR1 is LNHDA, CDR2 SQIVND (reference sequence). The CDR3 runs to 15 residues. V lost 6 bases to trimming and J lost 4 bases; unmatched junction nucleotides: 10. The chain employs TRBV19 and TRBJ1-1, with 8 bases lining up with TRBD1. Sequences were obtained from blood. The clonotype originates from a man aged 35 to 55 in good health. The CDR3 DNA sequence: TGTGCCAGTAGCTACAGGGGGGGGGATACCACTGAAGCTTTCTTT. Translated, it gives CASSYRGGDTTEAFF.